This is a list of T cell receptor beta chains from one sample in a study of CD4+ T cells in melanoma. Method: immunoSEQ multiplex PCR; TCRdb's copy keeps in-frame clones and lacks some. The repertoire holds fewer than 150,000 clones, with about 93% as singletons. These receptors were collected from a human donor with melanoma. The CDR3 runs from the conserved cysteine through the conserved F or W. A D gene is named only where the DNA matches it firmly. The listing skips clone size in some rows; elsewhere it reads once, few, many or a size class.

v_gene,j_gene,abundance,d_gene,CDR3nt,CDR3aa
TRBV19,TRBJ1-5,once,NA,TGTGCCAGTAGTGGAATGGGGGGAAGCAATCAGCCCCAGCATTTT,CASSGMGGSNQPQHF
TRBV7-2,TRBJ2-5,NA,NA,TGTGCCAGCAGCTTAGCCCCAGGGGCGCGGGAGACCCAGTACTTC,CASSLAPGARETQYF
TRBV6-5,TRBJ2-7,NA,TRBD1,TGTGCCAGCAGTTATGCTCTGACAGGGGGTCCCTACGAGCAGTACTTC,CASSYALTGGPYEQYF
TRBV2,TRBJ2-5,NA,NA,TGTGCCAGCAGGACGGACAGCCAAGAGACCCAGTACTTC,CASRTDSQETQYF
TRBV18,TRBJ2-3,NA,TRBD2,TGTGCCAGCTCACAGTCCAGCGGGGGGGCGGATACGCAGTATTTT,CASSQSSGGADTQYF
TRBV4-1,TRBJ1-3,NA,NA,TGCGCCAGCAGCCAATCCTCATTGGGAAACACCATATATTTT,CASSQSSLGNTIYF
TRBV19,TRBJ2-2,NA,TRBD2,TGTGCCAGTAGTAGGTTAGCGGGGGCGGGCGCCGGGGAGCTGTTTTTT,CASSRLAGAGAGELFF
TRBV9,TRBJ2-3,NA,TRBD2,TGTGCCAGCAGCGCCCGAGCTAGCGGGGGATACACAGATACGCAGTATTTT,CASSARASGGYTDTQYF
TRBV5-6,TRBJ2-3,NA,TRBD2,TGTGCCAGCTTCCGGAGCGGGGCTAGCACAGATACGCAGTATTTT,CASFRSGASTDTQYF
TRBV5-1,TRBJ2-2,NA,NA,TGCGCCAGCAGCTTGGTAGCTGGGGCGAACACCGGGGAGCTGTTTTTT,CASSLVAGANTGELFF